The clone carrying this T cell receptor (beta chain) came up many times. This sample stems from a study of T cells in Graves' hyperthyroidism and ophthalmopathy. Researchers amplified the TCR beta CDR3 regions from RNA transcripts. A set of HTBI primers served as the primers for a first-round RT-PCR of the TCR CDR3. TCRdb re-derived calls from the multiplex PCR reads in MiXCR, one entry per CDR3 protein. Of 250,000 to 350,000 distinct CDR3 sequences in the sample, 17% were seen once. There are 15 residues in the CDR3. Germline V lookup: CDR1 MDHEN, CDR2 SYDVKM. With 7 bases clipped from V and 6 bases from J, the junction kept 13 bases outside the gene matches.

The receptor was derived from a woman aged 60-75 years with Graves' ophthalmopathy. The material sequenced was blood. The gene calls are TRBV28 and TRBJ2-7, with 9 bases fitting TRBD1. CDR3 nucleotide sequence: TGTGCCAGCACTACTACCGGGACAGGGTCGGCCGAGCAGTACTTC. This sequence encodes CASTTTGTGSAEQYF.